The clone carrying this T cell receptor (beta chain) was seen a few times. The protein listed by TCRdb differs at residue 13 from the translated DNA, so the DNA translation is shown. Gene names denote mouse genes. The read stops 3 residues short of the end of the CDR3; the missing end is completed from the germline J gene. This entry comes from a study of CD8+ T cells in alopecia areata. Study details: Transfer of skin from 6-12-month-old C3H/HeJ graft donors with spontaneous alopecia was made to approximately 6-11-week-old female C3H/HeJ mice.

RNA, once extracted, was reverse transcribed into cDNA for use as the sequencing template. Here immunoSEQ multiplex PCR was the method, and the copy in TCRdb shows in-frame clones only, minus some. This repertoire holds some 110,000 clones, and none appear only once. Trimming took 1 base from V and 1 from J; bases not matched to a gene: 2. This CDR3 region has 16 residues. The germline V gene encodes CDR1 FNHDT and CDR2 SITEND (reference sequence). Sequenced sample: lesional skin. The sequence derives from a C3H/HeJ mouse with alopecia areata. Mouse MHC haplotype: H2-k. The chain carries TRBV19 and TRBJ1-3; the match to TRBD1 covers 10 bases. The part of the CDR3 DNA that was read is TGTGCCAGCAGTATAAAGACAGGGGGCTCTGGAAATACG. Its translation is CASSIKTGGSGNT. The full CDR3 protein is CASSIKTGGSGNTLYF. The entire variable domain, with the rest obtained from reference TRBV19 and TRBJ1-3, is as follows: GGIITQTPKFLIGQEGQKLTLKCQQNFNHDTMYWYRQDSGKGLRLIYYSITENDLQKGDLSEGYDASREKKSSFSLTVTSAQKNEMAVFLCASSIKTGGSGNTLYFGEGSRLIVV.